The 31 T cell receptor beta chains below all came from one sample that was sequenced in a study of blood T cell repertoires in COVID-19. Generated by immunoSEQ multiplex PCR, the TCRdb table keeps only in-frame clones and is missing some. In the table there are roughly 300,000 clones, more than 70% of which are singletons. The specimen sequenced was PBMCs or T cells enriched from blood (not recorded which). All receptors come from a woman in her 30s who had recovered from COVID-19.

This chain uses TRBV5-4 with TRBJ1-1; the match to TRBD1 covers 9 bases. CDR1 SGHNT and CDR2 YYREEE come from the germline V gene (reference sequence). With V trimmed by 4 bases and J by 5 bases, 6 bases remained unmatched. CDR3 size: 14 residues. The CDR3 region is CASSHGQGSTEAFF. The CDR3 bases are TGTGCCAGCAGCCACGGACAGGGGAGTACTGAAGCTTTCTTT.

V usage is TRBV28 and J usage is TRBJ2-5; D may be TRBD1 (6 bases). Germline V gene lookup returns CDR1 MDHEN and CDR2 SYDVKM. Trimming took 7 bases from V and 5 from J, leaving 20 bases between them. This CDR3 contains 15 residues. CDR3 in amino acids: CASTLDSTMTETQYF. CDR3 sequence (DNA): TGTGCCAGCACTCTGGACAGCACAATGACGGAGACCCAGTACTTC.

The chain combines TRBV24-1 with TRBJ1-2; TRBD1 agrees at 11 bases. This CDR3 is 16 amino acids long. Germline trimming cut 6 bases from V and 8 bases from J; bases unmatched to any gene: 13. CDR1 is KGHDR, CDR2 SFDVKD, per germline. CDR3 sequence reads: CATSPGLGQGAAGYTF. In nucleotides, the CDR3 is TGTGCCACCAGTCCCGGCCTTGGACAGGGGGCCGCAGGCTACACCTTC.

This chain links TRBV29-1 with TRBJ1-1; TRBD1 matches 7 bases. CDR3 length: 14 amino acids. The germline V gene encodes CDR1 SQVTM and CDR2 ANQGSEA. Unmatched junction bases numbered 6, after V lost 4 bases and J lost 1 base. DNA for the CDR3: TGCAGCGTTGCGGGACAGAACTCGAACACTGAAGCTTTCTTT. Translating gives CSVAGQNSNTEAFF.

This clone was seen ten or more times. The chain is built from TRBV9 and TRBJ2-7; perhaps TRBD1 as D (6 bases). V was clipped by 0 bases and J by 4 bases, with 17 bases between them. Germline V gives CDR1 SGDLS, CDR2 YYNGEE. The CDR3 has 16 amino acids. The CDR3 DNA is TGTGCCAGCAGCGTAGGAAGCCTAACGGGGACATACGAGCAGTACTTC. This sequence encodes CASSVGSLTGTYEQYF.

The V call is TRBV28, the J call TRBJ1-5; possible D gene TRBD1, 5 bases. The V gene lost 4 bases and the J gene lost 1 base, with 11 bases spanning the gap. Germline CDR1 and CDR2: MDHEN and SYDVKM. The CDR3 totals 15 residues. CDR3 nucleotides: TGTGCCAGCAGTTGGGGCAGGGTCAGCAATCAGCCCCAGCATTTT. As protein: CASSWGRVSNQPQHF.

This clone was counted a few times. The chain joins TRBV18 to TRBJ1-5, with 9 bases identical to TRBD1. This CDR3 is built from 15 residues. Trimming cost V 6 bases and J 7 bases; bases outside gene matches: 10. Germline values: CDR1 KGHSH, CDR2 LQKENI. The DNA for the CDR3 is TGTGCCAGCTCGGATAGACAGGGGGTACAGCAGCCCCAGCATTTT. Protein product: CASSDRQGVQQPQHF.

The J gene is TRBJ1-5, the V gene TRBV4-1, with D perhaps TRBD1 (6 bases). The V gene's germline CDR1 is MGHRA and CDR2 YSYEKL. Trimming left V 1 base short and J 0 bases short, with 16 bases between. The CDR3 totals 18 residues. CDR3 nucleotides: TGCGCCAGCAGCCAAGTAGGGCCGGGGGGCGGTAGCAATCAGCCCCAGCATTTT. Its translation is CASSQVGPGGGSNQPQHF.

The chain carries TRBV9 and TRBJ2-1, with 8 bases matching TRBD1. V was pared by 3 bases and J by 5 bases, with 4 bases of the junction left unmatched. The CDR3 has 14 residues. CDR1 and CDR2 (germline): SGDLS, YYNGEE. Here the CDR3 DNA reads TGTGCCAGCAGCGGGACAGGGCAAAACAATGAGCAGTTCTTC. Translation: CASSGTGQNNEQFF.

V is TRBV4-3 and J is TRBJ1-2; no clear D gene. CDR1 LGHNA and CDR2 YSLEER come from the germline V gene. The ends were cut back, 4 bases at V and 13 bases at J, with 22 bases in the middle. This CDR3 is 14 amino acids long. The CDR3 reads CASSPARLTALITF. The CDR3 DNA reads as TGCGCCAGCAGCCCGGCCAGGTTGACGGCCCTTATCACCTTC.

This CDR3 is CASSQKGWTGGVSPLHF. CDR3 sequence (DNA): TGCGCCAGCAGCCAAAAGGGGTGGACAGGGGGCGTTTCACCCCTCCACTTT. V and J are TRBV4-1 and TRBJ1-6; 11 bases align to TRBD1. The CDR3 runs 17 residues. CDR1 is MGHRA, CDR2 YSYEKL, per germline. Unmatched junction bases numbered 9, after V lost 2 bases and J lost 9 bases.

The CDR3 spells CATSKGGPGQGLLDTQYF. Here the CDR3 DNA reads TGTGCCACCAGTAAGGGGGGGCCGGGACAGGGGTTGTTGGATACGCAGTATTTT. The chain recombines TRBV24-1 with TRBJ2-3, with 10 bases identical to TRBD1. Per germline, CDR1 KGHDR and CDR2 SFDVKD. V dropped 6 bases and J dropped 6; count of bases not matched to a gene: 17. CDR3 length: 18 amino acids.

This clone was seen more than once but under ten times. The V call is TRBV27, the J call TRBJ1-5, with 9 bases matching TRBD1. V lost 5 bases, J lost 4 bases, and 9 bases stayed unmatched. CDR1 is MNHEY, CDR2 SMNVEV, per germline (reference sequence). CDR3 length: 16 amino acids. The DNA of the CDR3 is TGTGCCAGCAGTGTGACAGGGGGGTTGCGGAATCAGCCCCAGCATTTT. Protein: CASSVTGGLRNQPQHF.

V is TRBV6-5 and J is TRBJ2-1; 10 bases align to TRBD1. The V segment lost 5 bases and the J segment 9 bases; nucleotides outside the gene matches: 4. The CDR3 runs 13 residues. Germline-derived CDR1 and CDR2 are MNHEY and SVGAGI. The chain's CDR3 is CASSTRQGAEQFF. In nucleotides, the CDR3 is TGTGCCAGCAGTACACGACAGGGGGCTGAGCAGTTCTTC.

The chain uses TRBV4-1 and TRBJ1-6, with a tentative D call TRBD1 (5 bases). Germline values: CDR1 MGHRA, CDR2 YSYEKL. V shed 0 bases and J shed 5 bases, with 11 bases lying between them. The CDR3 is made up of 16 amino acids. The CDR3 here is CASSQEAGVDNSPLHF. Here the CDR3 DNA reads TGCGCCAGCAGCCAAGAGGCGGGGGTTGATAATTCACCCCTCCACTTT.

The chain is built from TRBV3-1 (or the pseudogene TRBV3-2) and TRBJ1-1; D gene uncertain. The CDR3 is 14 residues long. Trimming left V 2 bases short and J 0 bases short, with 7 bases between. The germline V gene has CDR1 LGHDT and CDR2 YNNKEL (reference sequence). In DNA, the CDR3 is TGTGCCAGCAGCCAACCAGGCATGAACACTGAAGCTTTCTTT. Its protein product is CASSQPGMNTEAFF.

This sequence joins TRBV4-2 and TRBJ1-2, with no clear D. The CDR3 consists of 14 residues. Germline V lookup: CDR1 LGHNA, CDR2 YNFKEQ. The V and J ends lost 4 bases and 2 bases respectively, with 11 bases between them. This CDR3 reads CASSLVSGNYGYTF. CDR3 bases: TGTGCCAGCAGCCTCGTCTCAGGAAACTATGGCTACACCTTC.

This sequence joins TRBV5-8 and TRBJ1-2; unclear D gene. V was shortened by 0 bases and J by 3 bases, with 9 bases between the two germline ends. Germline V gene data show CDR1 as SGHTS and CDR2 as YDEGEE. CDR3 length: 14 residues. The CDR3: CASSLGQADYGYTF. DNA for the CDR3: TGTGCCAGCAGCTTGGGCCAGGCCGACTATGGCTACACCTTC.

This chain joins TRBV19 and TRBJ2-1; 13 nucleotides agree with TRBD2. In germline, CDR1 is LNHDA, CDR2 SQIVND (reference sequence). The CDR3 is 14 amino acids. Trimming removed 8 bases from V and 6 bases from J; junction bases left unmatched: 4. CDR3 loop: CASQLAGGPNEQFF. The DNA for the CDR3 is TGTGCCAGTCAACTAGCGGGGGGGCCCAATGAGCAGTTCTTC.

This chain joins TRBV7-9 and TRBJ1-2, with a weak D call TRBD1 (5 bases). This CDR3 has 14 amino acids. V gave up 4 bases and J gave up 5 bases, with 14 bases separating them. Germline lookup yields CDR1 SEHNR and CDR2 FQNEAQ (reference sequence). CDR3 residues: CASSYETVLYGYTF. The CDR3 DNA sequence: TGTGCCAGCAGCTATGAGACAGTGTTATATGGCTACACCTTC. The full variable domain, its missing parts supplied by reference TRBV7-9 and TRBJ1-2, is DTGVSQNPRHKITKRGQNVTFRCDPISEHNRLYWYRQTLGQGPEFLTYFQNEAQLEKSRLLSDRFSAERPKGSFSTLEIQRTEQGDSAMYLCASSYETVLYGYTFGSGTRLTVV.

The V and J genes are TRBV5-1 and TRBJ2-2, with 8 bases lining up with TRBD1. The CDR3 runs 14 residues. CDR1 and CDR2 (germline): SGHRS, YFSETQ. Trimming at V came to 6 bases and at J to 6 bases, leaving 7 bases not matched to a gene. This chain's CDR3 is CASILTGAPGELFF. Here the CDR3 DNA reads TGCGCCAGCATACTGACAGGGGCGCCCGGGGAGCTGTTTTTT. The full variable domain, rest sourced from reference TRBV5-1 and TRBJ2-2, is KAGVTQTPRYLIKTRGQQVTLSCSPISGHRSVSWYQQTPGQGLQFLFEYFSETQRNKGNFPGRFSGRQFSNSRSEMNVSTLELGDSALYLCASILTGAPGELFFGEGSRLTVL.

This clone was observed a few times. Different DNA sequences within this sample yield the same CDR3. The V gene is TRBV7-9, the J gene TRBJ1-1, with D maybe TRBD1 (5 bases). Germline V gives CDR1 SEHNR, CDR2 FQNEAQ (reference sequence). V lost 3 bases and J 0 bases, leaving 8 bases between the germline ends. CDR3 length equals 14 residues. CDR3 DNA: TGTGCCAGCAGCTTGGGGGGAATGAACACTGAAGCTTTCTTT. Translating it yields CASSLGGMNTEAFF.

This chain joins TRBV19 and TRBJ1-2, with no clear D. The germline V gene encodes CDR1 LNHDA and CDR2 SQIVND (reference sequence). V lost 1 base to trimming and J lost 3 bases, with 15 bases between them. This CDR3 has 16 amino acids. The CDR3 DNA reads TGTGCCAGTAGTATAGTCTGGAGTCCGGCCCACTATGGCTACACCTTC. Translated: CASSIVWSPAHYGYTF.

The chain uses TRBV4-3 and TRBJ1-5; tentative D call: TRBD1 (6 bases). Germline V lookup: CDR1 LGHNA, CDR2 YSLEER. The V end was cut by 0 bases, the J end by 7 bases, with 13 bases between. The CDR3 has 15 residues. The CDR3 region has the DNA TGCGCCAGCAGCCAAGAAACAGGGACGGGACAGCCCCAGCATTTT. Amino acids: CASSQETGTGQPQHF.

The V gene is TRBV5-1, the J gene TRBJ1-2; the D is unclear. The CDR3 sequence is 15 residues long. V lost 3 bases and J 7 bases, leaving 19 bases between the germline ends. Germline V gives CDR1 SGHRS, CDR2 YFSETQ. The CDR3 loop is CASSSAGGESLGYTF. CDR3 in DNA: TGCGCCAGCAGCTCTGCTGGTGGGGAGTCCCTTGGCTACACCTTC.

The chain links TRBV7-5 to TRBJ2-7; the table's D call of TRBD1 was not tested on the DNA. TRBV7-5 is tagged as a pseudogene. The CDR3 sequence is 15 residues long. As DNA, the CDR3 is TGTGCCAGAAGCCCCCGGGACAGGGTTTCCTACGAGCAGTACTTC. Residues: CARSPRDRVSYEQYF.

V is TRBV28 and J is TRBJ2-5, with TRBD2 matching 12 bases. This CDR3 contains 15 residues. Germline CDR1 and CDR2: MDHEN and SYDVKM. Trimming removed 6 bases from V and 5 bases from J; junction bases left unmatched: 7. CDR3 coding DNA: TGTGCCAGCAGACCGACTAGCGGGGGTTCGGAGACCCAGTACTTC. Protein: CASRPTSGGSETQYF.

V is TRBV13 and J is TRBJ2-5, with D maybe TRBD1 (6 bases). Germline V CDR1 and CDR2: PRHDT, FYEKMQ (reference sequence). The CDR3 covers 14 residues. V shed 4 bases and J shed 5 bases, with 14 bases lying between them. CDR3 in amino acids: CASSSHRVAETQYF. The CDR3 DNA is TGTGCCAGCAGCTCGCACAGGGTAGCTGAGACCCAGTACTTC.

This clone was seen only once. This chain joins TRBV24-1 and TRBJ1-1, with a tentative D call TRBD1 (6 bases). Per germline, CDR1 KGHDR and CDR2 SFDVKD. Trimming left V 1 base short and J 10 bases short, with 15 bases between. The CDR3 consists of 14 residues. For the CDR3, the DNA is TGTGCCACCAGTGATTTAGGCAGGGGCGAGGGAGCTTTCTTT. This gives the protein CATSDLGRGEGAFF.

The chain is built from TRBV5-4 and TRBJ2-1; 9 nucleotides line up with TRBD2. Per the germline V gene, CDR1 is SGHNT and CDR2 is YYREEE (reference sequence). V lost 4 bases and J lost 4; bases outside the gene matches: 6. There are 15 residues in the CDR3. The CDR3 loop is CASSASGAAYNEQFF. CDR3 bases: TGTGCCAGCAGCGCTAGCGGGGCCGCTTACAATGAGCAGTTCTTC.

This clone was seen once. The CDR3 sequence is CASSRDHMTGVSGANVLTF. CDR3 nucleotides: TGCGCCAGCAGCCGAGATCACATGACAGGTGTCTCTGGGGCCAACGTCCTGACTTTC. V and J are TRBV4-3 and TRBJ2-6; TRBD1 is a possible D gene (6 bases). Germline CDR1 reads LGHNA; CDR2 reads YSLEER. This CDR3 contains 19 residues. V shed 4 bases and J shed 0 bases, with 19 bases lying between them.